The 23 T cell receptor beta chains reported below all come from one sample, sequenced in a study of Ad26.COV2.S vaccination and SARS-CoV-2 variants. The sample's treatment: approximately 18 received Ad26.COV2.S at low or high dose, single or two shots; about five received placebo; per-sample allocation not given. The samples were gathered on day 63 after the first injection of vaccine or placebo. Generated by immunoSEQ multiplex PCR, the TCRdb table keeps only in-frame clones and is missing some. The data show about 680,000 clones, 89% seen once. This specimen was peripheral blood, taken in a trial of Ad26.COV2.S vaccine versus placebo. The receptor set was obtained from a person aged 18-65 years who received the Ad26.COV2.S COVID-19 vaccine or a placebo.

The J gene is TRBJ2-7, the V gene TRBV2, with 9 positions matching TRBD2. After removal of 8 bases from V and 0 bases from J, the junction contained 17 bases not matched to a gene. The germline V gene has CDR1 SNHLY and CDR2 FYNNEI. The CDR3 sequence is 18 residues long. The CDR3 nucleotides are TGTGCCAGCCCCCCACCCCCGCGGGAGGGGAGAGGCTCCTACGAGCAGTACTTC. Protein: CASPPPPREGRGSYEQYF.

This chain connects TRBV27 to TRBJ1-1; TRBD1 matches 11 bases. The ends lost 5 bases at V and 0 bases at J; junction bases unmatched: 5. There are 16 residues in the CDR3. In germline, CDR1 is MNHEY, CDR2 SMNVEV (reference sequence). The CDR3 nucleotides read TGTGCCAGCAGTCTCCGGACAGGGGGCTTGAACACTGAAGCTTTCTTT. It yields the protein CASSLRTGGLNTEAFF.

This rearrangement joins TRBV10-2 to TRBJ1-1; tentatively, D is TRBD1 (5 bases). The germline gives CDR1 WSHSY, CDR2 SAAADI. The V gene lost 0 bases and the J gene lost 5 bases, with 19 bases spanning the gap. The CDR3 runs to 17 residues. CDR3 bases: TGCGCCAGCAGTGAGTCGAATAGGGGTTCCGGTCGGACTGAAGCTTTCTTT. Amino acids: CASSESNRGSGRTEAFF.

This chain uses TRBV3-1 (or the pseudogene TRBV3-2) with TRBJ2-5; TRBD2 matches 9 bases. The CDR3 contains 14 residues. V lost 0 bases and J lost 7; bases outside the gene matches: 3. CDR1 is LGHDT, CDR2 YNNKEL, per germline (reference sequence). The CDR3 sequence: CASSQEGLAGTQYF. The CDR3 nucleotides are TGTGCCAGCAGCCAAGAGGGACTAGCTGGGACCCAGTACTTC.

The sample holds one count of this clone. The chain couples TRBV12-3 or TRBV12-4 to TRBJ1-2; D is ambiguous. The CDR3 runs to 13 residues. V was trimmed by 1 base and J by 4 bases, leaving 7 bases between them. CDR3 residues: CASSLEDRYGYTF. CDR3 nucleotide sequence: TGTGCCAGCAGTTTAGAGGACCGCTATGGCTACACCTTC.

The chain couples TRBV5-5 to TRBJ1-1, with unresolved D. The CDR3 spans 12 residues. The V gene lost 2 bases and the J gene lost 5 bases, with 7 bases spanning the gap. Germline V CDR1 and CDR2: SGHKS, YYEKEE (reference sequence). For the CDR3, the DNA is TGTGCCAGCAGCTTTCACGATACTGAAGCTTTCTTT. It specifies CASSFHDTEAFF.

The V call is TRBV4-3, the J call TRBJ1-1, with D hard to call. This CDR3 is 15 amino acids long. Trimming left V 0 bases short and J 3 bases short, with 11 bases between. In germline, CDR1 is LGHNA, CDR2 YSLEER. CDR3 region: CASSQEALVYTEAFF. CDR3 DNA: TGCGCCAGCAGCCAAGAGGCACTTGTGTACACTGAAGCTTTCTTT.

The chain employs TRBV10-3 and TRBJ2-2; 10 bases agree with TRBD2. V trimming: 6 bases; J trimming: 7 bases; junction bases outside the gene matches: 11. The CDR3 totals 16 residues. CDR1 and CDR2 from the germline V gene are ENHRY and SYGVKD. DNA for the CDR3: TGTGCCATCAGGGACCTAGCGGGAGATGTCATCGGGGAGCTGTTTTTT. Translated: CAIRDLAGDVIGELFF.

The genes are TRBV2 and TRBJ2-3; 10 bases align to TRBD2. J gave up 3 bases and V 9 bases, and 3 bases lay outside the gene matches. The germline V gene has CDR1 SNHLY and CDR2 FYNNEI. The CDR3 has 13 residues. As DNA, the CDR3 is TGTGCCAGAAGCGGGAGGGCAACAGATACGCAGTATTTT. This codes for CARSGRATDTQYF.

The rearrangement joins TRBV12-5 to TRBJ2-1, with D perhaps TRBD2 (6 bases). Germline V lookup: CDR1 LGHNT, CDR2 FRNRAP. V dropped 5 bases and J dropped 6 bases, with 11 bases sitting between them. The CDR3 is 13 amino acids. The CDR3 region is CASGADYRNEQFF. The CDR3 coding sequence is TGTGCTAGTGGTGCGGACTATCGCAATGAGCAGTTCTTC.

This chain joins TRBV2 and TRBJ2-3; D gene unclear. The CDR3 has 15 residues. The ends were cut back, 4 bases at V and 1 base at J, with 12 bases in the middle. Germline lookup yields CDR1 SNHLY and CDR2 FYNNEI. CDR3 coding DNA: TGTGCCAGCAGTGGGTGGAGCGTCGGCACAGATACGCAGTATTTT. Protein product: CASSGWSVGTDTQYF.

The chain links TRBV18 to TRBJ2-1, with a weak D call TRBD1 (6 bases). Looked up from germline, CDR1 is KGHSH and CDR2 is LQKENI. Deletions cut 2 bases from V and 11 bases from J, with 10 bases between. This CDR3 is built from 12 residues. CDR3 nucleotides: TGTGCCAGCTCACCAATTGGACAGAAGCAGTTCTTC. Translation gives CASSPIGQKQFF.

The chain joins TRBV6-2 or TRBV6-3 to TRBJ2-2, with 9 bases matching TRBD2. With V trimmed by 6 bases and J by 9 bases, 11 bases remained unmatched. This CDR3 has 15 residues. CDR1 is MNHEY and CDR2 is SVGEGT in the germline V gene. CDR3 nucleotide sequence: TGTGCCAGCAGCAGCAGTGGCGGGGGGGCCTGGGAGCTGTTTTTT. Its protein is CASSSSGGGAWELFF.

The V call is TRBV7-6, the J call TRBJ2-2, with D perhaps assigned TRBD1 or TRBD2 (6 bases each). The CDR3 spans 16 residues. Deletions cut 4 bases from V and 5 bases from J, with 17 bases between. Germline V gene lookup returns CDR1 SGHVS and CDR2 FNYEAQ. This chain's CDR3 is CASSWLARGFTGELFF. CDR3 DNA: TGTGCCAGCAGCTGGCTAGCGAGGGGGTTTACCGGGGAGCTGTTTTTT.

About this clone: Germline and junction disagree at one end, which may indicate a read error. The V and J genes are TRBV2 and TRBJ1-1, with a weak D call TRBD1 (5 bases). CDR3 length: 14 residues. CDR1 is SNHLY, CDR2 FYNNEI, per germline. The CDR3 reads CAGRVSMGNTEAFF. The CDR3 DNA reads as TGTGCCGGCAGGGTCAGCATGGGGAACACTGAAGCTTTCTTT.

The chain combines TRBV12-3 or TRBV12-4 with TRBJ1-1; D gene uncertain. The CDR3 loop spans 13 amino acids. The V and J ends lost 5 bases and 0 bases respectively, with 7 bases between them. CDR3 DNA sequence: TGTGCCAGCAGTGTTTCCATGAACACTGAAGCTTTCTTT. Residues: CASSVSMNTEAFF.

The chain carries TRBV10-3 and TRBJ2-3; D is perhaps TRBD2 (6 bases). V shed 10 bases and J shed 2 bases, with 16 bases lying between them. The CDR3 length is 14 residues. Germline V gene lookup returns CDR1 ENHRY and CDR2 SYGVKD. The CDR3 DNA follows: TGTGCCACCCTAGGGACTTATTTCACAGATACGCAGTATTTT. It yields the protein CATLGTYFTDTQYF.

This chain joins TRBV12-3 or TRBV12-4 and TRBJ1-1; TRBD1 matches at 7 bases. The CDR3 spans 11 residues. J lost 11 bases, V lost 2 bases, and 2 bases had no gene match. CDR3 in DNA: TGTGCCAGCAGTTTAAGGGGACAGGCTTTCTTT. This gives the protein CASSLRGQAFF.

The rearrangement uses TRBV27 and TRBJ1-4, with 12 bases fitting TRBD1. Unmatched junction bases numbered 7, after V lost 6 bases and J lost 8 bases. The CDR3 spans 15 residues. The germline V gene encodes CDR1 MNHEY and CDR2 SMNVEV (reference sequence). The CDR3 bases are TGTGCCAGCAGGACCCCGGGACAGGGGGCCGAAAAACTGTTTTTT. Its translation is CASRTPGQGAEKLFF.

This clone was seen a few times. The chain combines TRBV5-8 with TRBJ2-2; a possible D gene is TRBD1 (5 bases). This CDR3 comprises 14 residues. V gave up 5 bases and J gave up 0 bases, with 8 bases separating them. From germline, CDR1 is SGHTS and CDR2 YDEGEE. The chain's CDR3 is CASRQTANTGELFF. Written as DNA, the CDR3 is TGTGCCAGCAGGCAGACAGCGAACACCGGGGAGCTGTTTTTT.

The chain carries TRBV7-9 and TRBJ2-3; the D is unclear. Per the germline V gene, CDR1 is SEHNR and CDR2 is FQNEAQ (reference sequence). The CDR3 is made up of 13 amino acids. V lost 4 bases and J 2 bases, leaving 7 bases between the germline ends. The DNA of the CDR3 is TGTGCCAGCAGCTCTAGGATCACAGATACGCAGTATTTT. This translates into CASSSRITDTQYF.

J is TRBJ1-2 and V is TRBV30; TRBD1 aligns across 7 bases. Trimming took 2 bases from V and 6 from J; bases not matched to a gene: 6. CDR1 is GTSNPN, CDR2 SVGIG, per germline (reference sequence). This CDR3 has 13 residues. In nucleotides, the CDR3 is TGTGCCTGGAGTAAGGGGACAGAGGATGGCTACACCTTC. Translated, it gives CAWSKGTEDGYTF.

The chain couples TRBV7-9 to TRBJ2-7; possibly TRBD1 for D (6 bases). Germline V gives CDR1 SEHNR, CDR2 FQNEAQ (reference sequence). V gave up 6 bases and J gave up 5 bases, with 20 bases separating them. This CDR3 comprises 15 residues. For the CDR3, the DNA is TGTGCCAGCAGTCCCGAGGTGGCAGGGGCCCACGAGCAGTACTTC. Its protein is CASSPEVAGAHEQYF.